This is a list of T cell receptor beta chains from one sample in a study of blood T cell repertoires in COVID-19. Sequencing used immunoSEQ multiplex PCR; TCRdb keeps in-frame clones, though not all of them. The sample shows around 200,000 clones, roughly 78% of them seen only once. The specimen was peripheral blood. These receptors came from a woman over 75 with active or convalescent COVID-19. CDR3s include the opening cysteine and the closing phenylalanine or tryptophan. D genes are given only for firm matches. Size is stated for part of the rows, as once, few or many counts, or as a class when the clone is expanded.

>-|TRBJ1-1|-|TRBV28
TGTGCCAGCAGTTTCTCGTCCTTCACTGAAGCTTTCTTT
CASSFSSFTEAFF
>-|TRBJ1-2|-|TRBV6-5
TGTGCCAGTTCCCAGGGGAGAGCTAACTATGGCTACACCTTC
CASSQGRANYGYTF
>-|TRBJ1-1|once|TRBV25-1
TGTGCCAGCAGTGAATTACAGACTGAAGCTTTCTTT
CASSELQTEAFF
>-|TRBJ1-5|-|TRBV4-2
TGTGCCAGCAGCCAAGACCAGGGTACCTTCAATCAGCCCCAGCATTTT
CASSQDQGTFNQPQHF
>-|TRBJ2-7|-|TRBV28
TGTGCCAGCATTGACAGTTACTACGAGCAGTACTTC
CASIDSYYEQYF
>-|TRBJ2-1|once|TRBV7-2
TGTGCCCTGAGGAGGGGGGGCTACAATGAGCAGTTCTTC
CALRRGGYNEQFF
>-|TRBJ1-2|-|TRBV5-1
TGCGCCAGCAGCCTCTCAACAGGCTCCTATGGCTACACCTTC
CASSLSTGSYGYTF
>-|TRBJ2-2|-|TRBV7-8
TGTGCCAGCAGCCCCCTTGGCAGGGGGAACACCGGGGAGCTGTTTTTT
CASSPLGRGNTGELFF
>-|TRBJ1-1|-|TRBV30
TGTGCCTGGGAATTACTCGGTACGGGGGTTGAAGCTTTCTTT
CAWELLGTGVEAFF
>TRBD1|TRBJ1-1|-|TRBV5-1
TGCGCCAGCAGCAGGGAAGGACAGGGGGCTGGCACTGAAGCTTTCTTT
CASSREGQGAGTEAFF
>-|TRBJ1-2|many|TRBV27
TGTGCCAGCAGACGGAACGTGGGGGCGTACTATGGCTACACCTTC
CASRRNVGAYYGYTF
>-|TRBJ1-4|-|TRBV19
TGTGCCAGTACCCAGCAGGTGTCTGAAAAACTGTTTTTT
CASTQQVSEKLFF
>TRBD1|TRBJ1-4|-|TRBV29-1
TGCAGCGTGACAGGGGGCAATGAAAAACTGTTTTTT
CSVTGGNEKLFF
>-|TRBJ1-4|-|TRBV29-1
-
CSVALGTVAPVMFF
>TRBD2|TRBJ2-3|-|TRBV6-2/TRBV6-3
TGTGCCAGCAGCCGAACTCCGGGACTAAGCACAGATACGCAGTATTTT
CASSRTPGLSTDTQYF
>-|TRBJ1-2|-|TRBV28
TGTGCCTGGGGAGGGTGGAGCTATGGCTACACCTTC
CAWGGWSYGYTF
>-|TRBJ2-1|-|TRBV7-2
TGTGCCAGCAGCTTAGCGGGGCAGAGCTACAATGAGCAGTTCTTC
CASSLAGQSYNEQFF
>-|TRBJ2-2|-|TRBV9
TGTGCCAGCAGCGTAGTAGGGGGGGAAGGCACCGGGGAGCTGTTTTTT
CASSVVGGEGTGELFF
>TRBD2|TRBJ2-2|-|TRBV19
TGTGCCAGTAGGATAGCGGGGGGGACCACCGGGGAGCTGTTTTTT
CASRIAGGTTGELFF
>TRBD2|TRBJ2-3|-|TRBV4-3
TGCGCCAGCAGCTCAAGACTAGCGGGGGGTCTAGATACGCAGTATTTT
CASSSRLAGGLDTQYF
>-|TRBJ2-7|-|TRBV18
TGTGCCAGCTCACCACACTCACAGGTTGGGGAGGAGTACTTC
CASSPHSQVGEEYF
>-|TRBJ1-2|-|TRBV2
TGTGCCAGCAGCCGAGGGCCGCCAGGGGCGAACTATGGCTACACCTTC
CASSRGPPGANYGYTF
>-|TRBJ1-4|few|TRBV5-1
TGCGCCAGCAGCTTGGGCGGGGCCCGCGGTGAAAAACTGTTTTTT
CASSLGGARGEKLFF
>TRBD1|TRBJ1-2|-|TRBV9
TGTGCCAGCAGCGTAAAGGGGGCGCTCAACTATGGCTACACCTTC
CASSVKGALNYGYTF
>-|TRBJ2-2|-|TRBV6-5
TGTGCCAGCAGTTACCGTCAGGCCATGAACACCGGGGAGCTGTTTTTT
CASSYRQAMNTGELFF
>-|TRBJ1-4|once|TRBV28
TGTGCCAGCAGTTCAGGGTCCGTAGGTAATGAAAAACTGTTTTTT
CASSSGSVGNEKLFF
>-|TRBJ2-7|-|TRBV2
TGTGCCAGCGGACAGTCTACCTACGAGCAGTACTTC
CASGQSTYEQYF
>-|TRBJ1-2|-|TRBV5-5
TGTGCCAGCAGCCTCTGGACAGACTATGGCTACACCTTC
CASSLWTDYGYTF
>TRBD1|TRBJ2-7|-|TRBV27
TGTGCCAGCAGTTTAGGGACAGGGGCCTACGAGCAGTACTTC
CASSLGTGAYEQYF
>-|TRBJ1-6|-|TRBV7-9
TGTGCCAGCAGCCCCCCTAGCTCGTCCTATAATTCACCCCTCCACTTT
CASSPPSSSYNSPLHF
>-|TRBJ1-3|-|TRBV2
TGTGCCAGCAGAGGACAGCTCTCTGGAAACACCATATATTTT
CASRGQLSGNTIYF
>-|TRBJ2-2|few|TRBV18
TGTGCCAGCTCACCTACAGGGAACACCGGGGAGCTGTTTTTT
CASSPTGNTGELFF
>TRBD2|TRBJ2-7|-|TRBV5-6
TGTGCCAGCAGCGTGACTAGCGGAGAATCCTACGAGCAGTACTTC
CASSVTSGESYEQYF
>TRBD1|TRBJ2-7|few|TRBV5-1
TGCGCCAGCAGCTCCGGGACAGGGGCATACGAGCAGTACTTC
CASSSGTGAYEQYF
>TRBD2|TRBJ2-1|-|TRBV3-1/TRBV3-2
TGTGCCAGCAGCCCACGGGGGGGACGGGGCTCCTACAATGAGCAGTTCTTC
CASSPRGGRGSYNEQFF
>TRBD2|TRBJ2-2|few|TRBV6-2/TRBV6-3
TGTGCCAGCAGTTACGGACTAGCGCCGAACACCGGGGAGCTGTTTTTT
CASSYGLAPNTGELFF
>TRBD1|TRBJ2-1|-|TRBV7-9
TGTGCCAGCAGCTCCGCTGGGACAGACTACAATGAGCAGTTCTTC
CASSSAGTDYNEQFF
>-|TRBJ2-3|-|TRBV4-2
TGTGCCAGCAGCCAAAAACAGAGTAGCACAGATACGCAGTATTTT
CASSQKQSSTDTQYF
>TRBD1|TRBJ1-5|-|TRBV18
TGTGCCAGCTCACTGGGACAGGGTATTTATCAGCCCCAGCATTTT
CASSLGQGIYQPQHF
>TRBD2|TRBJ2-5|-|TRBV15
TGTGCCACCAGCAGGGGGCGGGGGTTTGGGACCCAGTACTTC
CATSRGRGFGTQYF
>-|TRBJ2-3|few|TRBV5-1
TGCGCCAGCAGCGGGGCGCCCACAGATACGCAGTATTTT
CASSGAPTDTQYF
>-|TRBJ2-4|-|TRBV10-2
TGCGCCAGCAGTGATTGGTTGACAGGTCGGAACATTCAGTACTTC
CASSDWLTGRNIQYF
>-|TRBJ2-7|-|TRBV3-1/TRBV3-2
TGTGCCAGCAGCCAAGATTCAGGGTCGTCCTACGAGCAGTACTTC
CASSQDSGSSYEQYF
>-|TRBJ1-2|-|TRBV7-2
TGTGCCAGCAGCCAAATGCGGGCCTACGGTGGCACCTTC
CASSQMRAYGGTF
>-|TRBJ1-5|-|TRBV4-2
TGTGCCAGCAGCCAAGATCCGGACAGAAGCAATCAGCCCCAGCATTTT
CASSQDPDRSNQPQHF
>-|TRBJ2-5|-|TRBV7-2
TGTGCCAGCAGTCGAGGACAGACGGAAGAGACCCAGTACTTC
CASSRGQTEETQYF
>TRBD1|TRBJ1-5|-|TRBV6-6
TGTGCCAGCAGGACTGGAGGGACAGGAGGCGATCAGCCCCAGCATTTT
CASRTGGTGGDQPQHF
>TRBD2|TRBJ2-5|-|TRBV5-5
TGTGCCAGCACCGATATGGGAGGGGCCCAAGAGACCCAGTACTTC
CASTDMGGAQETQYF
>TRBD2|TRBJ2-1|-|TRBV11-2
TGTGCCACCGCCCCTTGGACTAGCGGGGTTGGTGAGCAGTTCTTC
CATAPWTSGVGEQFF
>TRBD1|TRBJ1-4|-|TRBV5-1
TGCGCCAGCAGCTCCCTTCCCGGGACAGGGACCCCAACTAATGAAAAACTGTTTTTT
CASSSLPGTGTPTNEKLFF
>TRBD1|TRBJ1-4|-|TRBV6-6
TGTGCCAGCAGTTACGGACAGGGGCTACCTAATGAAAAACTGTTTTTT
CASSYGQGLPNEKLFF